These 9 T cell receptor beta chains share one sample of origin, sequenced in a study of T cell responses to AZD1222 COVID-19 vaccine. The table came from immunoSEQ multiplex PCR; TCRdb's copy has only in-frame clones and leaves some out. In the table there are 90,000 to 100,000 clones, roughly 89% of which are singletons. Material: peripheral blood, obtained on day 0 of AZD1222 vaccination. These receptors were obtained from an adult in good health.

CDR3 loop: CASSSQGTGGYEQYF. As DNA, the CDR3 is TGCGCCAGCAGCTCCCAAGGGACAGGGGGCTACGAGCAGTACTTC. The rearrangement uses TRBV5-1 and TRBJ2-7; 11 nucleotides align to TRBD1. Germline V gene sequence: CDR1 SGHRS, CDR2 YFSETQ. The J segment lost 3 bases and the V segment lost 3 bases, leaving 5 bases of the junction unmatched. The CDR3 extends over 15 amino acids.

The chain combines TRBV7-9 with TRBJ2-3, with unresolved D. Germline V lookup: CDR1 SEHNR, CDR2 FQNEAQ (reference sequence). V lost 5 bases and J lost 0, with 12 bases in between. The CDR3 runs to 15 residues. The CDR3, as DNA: TGTGCCAGCAGCCGAGACACTACTAGCACAGATACGCAGTATTTT. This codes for CASSRDTTSTDTQYF.

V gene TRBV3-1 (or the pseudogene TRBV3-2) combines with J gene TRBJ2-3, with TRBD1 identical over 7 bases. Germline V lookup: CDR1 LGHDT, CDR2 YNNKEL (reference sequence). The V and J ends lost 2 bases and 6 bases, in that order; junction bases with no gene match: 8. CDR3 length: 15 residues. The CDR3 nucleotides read TGTGCCAGCAGCCAAAGAATTACAGGGGCTGATACGCAGTATTTT. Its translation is CASSQRITGADTQYF.

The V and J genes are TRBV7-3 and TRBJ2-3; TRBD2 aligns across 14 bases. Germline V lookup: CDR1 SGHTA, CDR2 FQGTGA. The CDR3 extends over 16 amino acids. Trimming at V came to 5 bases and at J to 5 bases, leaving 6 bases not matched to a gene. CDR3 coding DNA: TGTGCCAGCAGCGGCGGGACTAGCGGGGGAAAAGATACGCAGTATTTT. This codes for CASSGGTSGGKDTQYF.

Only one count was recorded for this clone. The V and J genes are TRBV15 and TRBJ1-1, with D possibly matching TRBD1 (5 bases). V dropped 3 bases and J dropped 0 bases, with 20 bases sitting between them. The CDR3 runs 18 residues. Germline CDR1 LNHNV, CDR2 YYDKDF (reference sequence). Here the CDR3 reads CATSSGRGSWALNTEAFF. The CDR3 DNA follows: TGTGCCACCAGCAGCGGGAGGGGATCCTGGGCCTTGAACACTGAAGCTTTCTTT.

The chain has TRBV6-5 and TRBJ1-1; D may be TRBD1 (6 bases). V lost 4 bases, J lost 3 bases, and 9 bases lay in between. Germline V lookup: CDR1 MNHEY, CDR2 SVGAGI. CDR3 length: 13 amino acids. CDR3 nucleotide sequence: TGTGCCAGCAGTTCTAACAGGGACACTGAAGCTTTCTTT. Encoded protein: CASSSNRDTEAFF.

The CDR3 DNA reads as TGTGCCAGCAGGAGTACAGGTCCTGCTAATCAGCCCCAGCATTTT. Amino acids: CASRSTGPANQPQHF. The J gene is TRBJ1-5, the V gene TRBV2, with a possible D match to TRBD1 (5 bases). Trimming left V 6 bases short and J 4 bases short, with 16 bases between. This CDR3 is built from 15 residues. Germline-derived CDR1 and CDR2 are SNHLY and FYNNEI.

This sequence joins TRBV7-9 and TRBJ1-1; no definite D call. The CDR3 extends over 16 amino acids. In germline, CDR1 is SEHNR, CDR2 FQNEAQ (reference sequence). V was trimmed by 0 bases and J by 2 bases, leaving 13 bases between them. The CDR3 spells CASSLASSLGNTEAFF. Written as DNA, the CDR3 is TGTGCCAGCAGCTTAGCGTCAAGTTTGGGAAACACTGAAGCTTTCTTT. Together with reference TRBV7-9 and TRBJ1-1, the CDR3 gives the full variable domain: DTGVSQNPRHKITKRGQNVTFRCDPISEHNRLYWYRQTLGQGPEFLTYFQNEAQLEKSRLLSDRFSAERPKGSFSTLEIQRTEQGDSAMYLCASSLASSLGNTEAFFGQGTRLTVV.

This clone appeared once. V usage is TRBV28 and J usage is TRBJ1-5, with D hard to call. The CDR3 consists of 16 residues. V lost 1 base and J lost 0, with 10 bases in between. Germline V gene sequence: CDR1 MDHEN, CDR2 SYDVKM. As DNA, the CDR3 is TGTGCCAGCAGTTTATTTGGGGTGAGTAGCAATCAGCCCCAGCATTTT. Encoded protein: CASSLFGVSSNQPQHF. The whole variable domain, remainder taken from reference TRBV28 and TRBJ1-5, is DVKVTQSSRYLVKRTGEKVFLECVQDMDHENMFWYRQDPGLGLRLIYFSYDVKMKEKGDIPEGYSVSREKKERFSLILESASTNQTSMYLCASSLFGVSSNQPQHFGDGTRLSIL.